This T cell receptor (beta chain) was identified during a study of shared clonotypes between healthy human individuals. The CDR3 is 13 residues long. Germline CDR1 and CDR2: SNHLY and FYNNEI. With 3 bases removed from V and 5 bases from J, the gap between germline ends came to 9 bases. The data were produced by immunoSEQ multiplex PCR, yet TCRdb's version contains in-frame clones alone and is incomplete. The sample yields a few hundred thousand clones, approximately 71% seen once. The chain combines TRBV2 with TRBJ2-3, with no clear D. The clonotype comes from a woman aged 40 to 50 in good health. Some clones in this sample may be carry-over from other donors' samples. Input material: PBMCs. The CDR3 loop reads CASSDPIRDTQYF. Here the CDR3 DNA reads TGTGCCAGCAGTGACCCGATAAGAGATACGCAGTATTTT. The full variable domain, with the rest looked up from reference TRBV2 and TRBJ2-3, is EPEVTQTPSHQVTQMGQEVILRCVPISNHLYFYWYRQILGQKVEFLVSFYNNEISEKSEIFDDQFSVERPDGSNFTLKIRSTKLEDSAMYFCASSDPIRDTQYFGPGTRLTVL.